A single sample is the source of the 12 T cell receptor beta chains below, sequenced in a study of tumor-infiltrating lymphocytes in oesophageal squamous cell carcinoma. TCRdb fed the PCR reads into MiXCR, producing one record per CDR3 protein. Among almost 20,000 distinct CDR3 sequences, 39% were seen once, and the ten largest hold roughly 19%. Sequenced: esophageal tumor tissue. These receptors were collected from a male donor with esophageal squamous cell carcinoma.

This clonotype has at least ten counts. As DNA, the CDR3 is TGTGCCAGCAGCTTAGCAGGGCCCGAAAAACTGTTTTTT. As protein: CASSLAGPEKLFF. V is TRBV11-3 and J is TRBJ1-4; perhaps TRBD1 as D (5 bases). CDR1 and CDR2 from the germline V gene are SGHNT and YENEEA. V shed 1 base and J shed 8 bases, with 8 bases lying between them. The CDR3 totals 13 residues.

As for this clonotype: Just one base apart from a much larger clone, this may be a read error. V gene TRBV27 combines with J gene TRBJ2-7; 9 nucleotides agree with TRBD2. The CDR3 extends over 14 amino acids. After removal of 6 bases from V and 7 bases from J, the junction contained 10 bases not matched to a gene. Germline-derived CDR1 and CDR2 are MNHEY and SMNVEV (reference sequence). CDR3 coding DNA: TGTGCCAGCAGGACCGGGACTAGCTACAATGAGCAGTACTTC. Encoded protein: CASRTGTSYNEQYF.

The CDR3 DNA is TGTGCCAGCAGTTTGGGGCAGCCGGAGACCCAGTACTTC. Translated, it gives CASSLGQPETQYF. This chain connects TRBV12-3 or TRBV12-4 to TRBJ2-5, with TRBD1 as a possible D gene (5 bases). The CDR3 covers 13 residues. V lost 3 bases and J lost 5, with 10 bases in between.

This clonotype was counted only a few times. Since a much larger clone is just one base distant, this may be a read error. This sequence joins TRBV6-1 and TRBJ2-7, with TRBD2 matching over 8 bases. Judging by the DNA end, TRBJ2-1 fits better; the J call may be wrong. The CDR3 loop spans 13 amino acids. Germline V CDR1 and CDR2: MNHNS, SASEGT. The CDR3 nucleotides read TGTGCCAGTCATAACCGGGGGGGGAACGAGCAGTTCTTC. This gives the protein CASHNRGGNEQFF.

This clonotype has a handful of counts. The rearrangement joins TRBV7-3 to TRBJ2-7, with D perhaps matching TRBD1 (6 bases). The DNA end lines up better with TRBJ2-1; the J call may be wrong. Germline CDR1 reads SGHTA; CDR2 reads FQGTGA. The CDR3 extends over 16 amino acids. CDR3 protein: CASSLTPRGAYNEQFF. CDR3 DNA sequence: TGTGCCAGCAGCTTAACCCCCAGGGGCGCCTACAATGAGCAGTTCTTC.

By sample share, this clonotype is medium-sized. This rearrangement joins TRBV7-3 to TRBJ2-2; D possibly corresponds to TRBD1 (5 bases). Trimming cost V 4 bases and J 5 bases, with 8 bases left between them. The length of the CDR3 is 13 residues. Germline V gene data show CDR1 as SGHTA and CDR2 as FQGTGA. The CDR3 region has the DNA TGTGCCAGCAGCTCACAGGTGACCGGGGAGCTGTTTTTT. It specifies CASSSQVTGELFF.

This clonotype was picked up many times. The chain couples TRBV7-9 to TRBJ2-7; D is uncertain. Germline lookup yields CDR1 SEHNR and CDR2 FQNEAQ (reference sequence). The CDR3 length is 15 residues. Between the trimmed V and J ends, which lost 2 bases and 2 bases, there was a span of 13 bases. CDR3 sequence: CASSLNPDRTYEQYF. The CDR3 coding sequence is TGTGCCAGCAGCTTAAATCCAGACCGAACCTACGAGCAGTACTTC.

This clonotype was seen more than once but under ten times. This chain links TRBV2 with TRBJ2-5; the D gene is possibly TRBD1 (5 bases). With the DNA end fitting TRBJ2-7 better, the J assignment may be wrong. This CDR3 spans 15 amino acids. The germline V gene has CDR1 SNHLY and CDR2 FYNNEI. CDR3 region: CASSETGASSYEQYF. Written as DNA, the CDR3 is TGTGCCAGCAGTGAAACAGGCGCGAGCTCCTACGAGCAGTACTTC.

The rearrangement links TRBV5-6 to TRBJ2-1; 7 bases are a match to TRBD1. The J call may be mistaken, given a closer DNA end match to TRBJ2-7. The CDR3 totals 14 residues. In germline, CDR1 is SGHDT, CDR2 YYEEEE. The CDR3 bases are TGTGCCAGCAGTCGAAGAACAGGGGTCTACGAGCAGTACTTC. Its protein product is CASSRRTGVYEQYF.

The chain has TRBV5-6 and TRBJ1-3, with 7 bases matching TRBD1. This CDR3 spans 14 amino acids. The J segment lost 4 bases and the V segment lost 4 bases, leaving 5 bases of the junction unmatched. Germline assignment: CDR1 SGHDT and CDR2 YYEEEE. DNA of the CDR3: TGTGCCAGCAGCGCCACAGGGGCCGGAAACACCATATATTTT. This sequence encodes CASSATGAGNTIYF.

The chain links TRBV7-3 to TRBJ2-3; D perhaps matches TRBD2 (7 bases). The CDR3 is made up of 14 amino acids. CDR1 SGHTA and CDR2 FQGTGA come from the germline V gene. The V and J ends lost 2 bases and 4 bases respectively, with 10 bases between them. The CDR3 DNA follows: TGTGCCAGCAGCTTAGGGGGGGCCGCAGATACGCAGTATTTT. Protein sequence: CASSLGGAADTQYF.

This clonotype has at least ten counts. The genes are TRBV27 and TRBJ2-1, with 9 bases fitting TRBD2. With V trimmed by 1 base and J by 4 bases, 8 bases remained unmatched. This CDR3 has 17 residues. Germline CDR1 and CDR2: MNHEY and SMNVEV (reference sequence). The CDR3 region is CASSLWAAGGGYNEQFF. CDR3 coding DNA: TGTGCCAGCAGTTTATGGGCAGCGGGAGGCGGATACAATGAGCAGTTCTTC.